This T cell receptor (beta chain) was sequenced during a study of blood T cell repertoires in COVID-19 (dated by TCRdb to 2020 to 2022). Concerning the study at large: Samples from collaborators originated in the United States, Italy and Spain and spanned both the acute and convalescent phases of COVID-19. The samples were drawn from the first 160 participants of the ongoing ImmuneRACE study and from 950 to 1,500 subjects provided by 6 global collaborators. The repertoires were released in a freely available public database meant as a resource for research on the immune response to SARS-CoV-2. The dataset comprised deeply sampled blood TCRbeta repertoires from subjects exposed to, actively infected with, or recovered from COVID-19. A de-identified subject ID, COVID-19 status, age in years and sex were almost always included in the sample metadata. The prospective study material was composed of cDNA or gDNA derived from T cells, B-cell-depleted T cells, or PBMCs. HLA class I and class II types, where available, came from metadata supplied by the sample provider rather than from assay-based typing. What the authors observed across the whole study: Clinical and demographic metadata were provided uncurated, with the amount varying by source and participant.

TCRbeta CDR3 regions were amplified from genomic DNA using the immunoSEQ Assay, a bias-controlled multiplex PCR. The paper's data handling went like this. The number of nucleated cells in each sample was estimated by amplification of reference gene primers within the assay. Sequence reads were collapsed and filtered to measure the absolute abundance of every unique TCRbeta CDR3 rearrangement. For each sample, productive Simpson clonality was calculated by taking the square root of Simpson's diversity index across productive rearrangements. The table comes from immuneACCESS by way of TCRdb, which keeps in-frame sequences with V and J called. Part of the clones is missing from these tables; in studies checked, under half for an unresolved V gene and the rest for unknown reasons. V, J and clone size reflect that table, while D and trimming were determined from the DNA. This sample gives roughly 80,000 clones in total; around 78% of them show up just once. The top ten constitute less than 20% of the sample.

The junction carries 3 bases between V and J, which are trimmed by 2 bases and 5 bases respectively. Spanning cysteine to phenylalanine, the CDR3 consists of 12 amino acids. Only the CDR3 region is kept as DNA, spanning 36 bases read in frame from base 1. CDR1 and CDR2, looked up from the germline V gene (reference sequence), are MNHEY and SMNVEV. In the case of this clone: It lacks a known antigen. No clone much larger than this one lies a single base away; base qualities are absent.

Collaborating institutions collected whole blood in K2EDTA tubes following their own protocols. For TCRbeta analysis, collaborators shipped samples in one of three forms: frozen whole blood, isolated PBMCs, or DNA extracted from either of those sample types. The chain joins TRBV27 to TRBJ2-2; no D gene can be assigned with confidence. The specimen sequenced was peripheral blood. The clonotype comes from a human donor in a cohort sampled during active COVID-19. The DNA reads as follows: TGTGCCAGCAGTTTAGCGACCGGGGAGCTGTTTTTT. It translates to CASSLATGELFF.